This is a list of T cell receptor beta chains from one sample in a study of beta chain features in type 1 diabetes. The data were produced by immunoSEQ multiplex PCR, yet TCRdb's version contains in-frame clones alone and is incomplete. The table has roughly 610,000 clones, less than 20% seen once. Sequences were obtained from naive CD4+ T cells from blood. Source of these receptors: a man between 18 and 35 years old in good health. CDR3s include the opening cysteine and the closing phenylalanine or tryptophan. A D gene is named only where the DNA matches it firmly. Clone size is shown for a subset of rows, as once, few, many or a class of expanded clone.

V gene,J gene,CDR3 length,clone size,D gene,CDR3 DNA,CDR3 protein
TRBV28,TRBJ1-5,15,few,-,TGTGCCAGCACCTCCCCGCCTTATAGCAATCAGCCCCAGCATTTT,CASTSPPYSNQPQHF
TRBV6-1,TRBJ2-2,15,-,TRBD1,TGTGCCAGCAGTGAACACAGGGGGAACACCGGGGAGCTGTTTTTT,CASSEHRGNTGELFF
TRBV9,TRBJ2-2,12,few,-,TGTGCCAGCAGCGTAGTCTCCGGGGAGCTGTTTTTT,CASSVVSGELFF
TRBV7-2,TRBJ2-7,16,few,TRBD2,TGTGCCAGCAGCTCGCAGGTAGCGGGGGTCTCCTACGAGCAGTACTTC,CASSSQVAGVSYEQYF
TRBV28,TRBJ1-2,12,few,-,TGTGCCAGCAGTTTCCATGCCTATGGCTACACCTTC,CASSFHAYGYTF
TRBV2,TRBJ1-1,16,-,-,TGTGCCAGCAGTGAACCTCTTGGTGCGGAAAACACTGAAGCTTTCTTT,CASSEPLGAENTEAFF
TRBV7-2,TRBJ2-2,16,-,TRBD2,TGTGCCAGCAGGCCCACTAGCGGGGGGAACACCGGGGAGCTGTTTTTT,CASRPTSGGNTGELFF
TRBV7-9,TRBJ2-5,15,-,TRBD2,TGTGCCAGCAGCTTTGGGTCGACTAGCGTGGAGACCCAGTACTTC,CASSFGSTSVETQYF
TRBV9,TRBJ1-2,15,-,-,TGTGCCAGCAGCCCGTGGAGGGACGGGCGCATAAGCTACACCTTC,CASSPWRDGRISYTF
TRBV30,TRBJ2-6,14,-,-,TGTGCCTGGAGTTCTAAGGTCATGGCCAACGTCCTGACTTTC,CAWSSKVMANVLTF
TRBV11-2,TRBJ2-7,17,-,-,TGTGCCAGCAGCTCCGTCCGAACAGGGATAGGTTCCTACGAGCAGTACTTC,CASSSVRTGIGSYEQYF
TRBV9,TRBJ2-7,13,few,TRBD1,TGTGCCAGCAGCGGGGGCGACAGGGCCCAGCAGTACTTC,CASSGGDRAQQYF
TRBV7-9,TRBJ1-5,15,-,TRBD1,TGTGCCAGCAGCATATACAGGGGTACCAATCAGCCCCAGCATTTT,CASSIYRGTNQPQHF
TRBV4-1,TRBJ2-3,16,-,TRBD2,TGCGCCAGCAGCCGGTCTAGCGGGGGGATCACAGATACGCAGTATTTT,CASSRSSGGITDTQYF
TRBV2,TRBJ1-1,13,few,-,TGTGCCACCAGAGAACAGATTTACACTGAAGCTTTCTTT,CATREQIYTEAFF
TRBV6-6,TRBJ2-3,13,-,-,TGTGCCAGCAGCCCGCCACCCGCAGATACGCAGTATTTT,CASSPPPADTQYF
TRBV14,TRBJ2-2,15,-,TRBD1,TGTGCCAGCAGCTGGTCGACAGGGGTCACCGGGGAGCTGTTTTTT,CASSWSTGVTGELFF
TRBV6-5,TRBJ2-3,15,-,-,TGTGCCAGCAGTTACGTGGCCCCCGCCACAGATACGCAGTATTTT,CASSYVAPATDTQYF
TRBV25-1,TRBJ2-4,15,-,-,TGTGCCAGCAGTGAATACGGGGCTACGAAAAACATTCAGTACTTC,CASSEYGATKNIQYF
TRBV7-3,TRBJ2-7,14,-,-,TGTGCCAGCAGCTTATCACTCGGGATGAGCGAGCAGTACTTC,CASSLSLGMSEQYF
TRBV11-2,TRBJ1-4,15,-,-,TGTGCCAGCAGCTTACGGCAGGCGCCTAATGAAAAACTGTTTTTT,CASSLRQAPNEKLFF
TRBV4-2,TRBJ1-5,14,-,TRBD1,TGTGCCAGCAGCCCGACAGGGGTTGGTCAGCCCCAGCATTTT,CASSPTGVGQPQHF
TRBV9,TRBJ1-1,13,-,-,TGTGCCAGCAGCGCAGGGAGGAACACTGAAGCTTTCTTT,CASSAGRNTEAFF
TRBV27,TRBJ2-7,15,few,-,TGTGCCAGCAGTTTCAAGGACACCCTGGCTTACGAGCAGTACTTC,CASSFKDTLAYEQYF
TRBV23-1,TRBJ2-3,16,few,-,TGCGCCAGCAGTCAGCCCGGACCGCTAAGACCAGATACGCAGTATTTT,CASSQPGPLRPDTQYF
TRBV9,TRBJ2-1,19,few,TRBD1,TGTGCCAGCAGCGTCGGAACAGCAGCCGGGACAGGTTTCTTCCATGAGCAGTTCTTC,CASSVGTAAGTGFFHEQFF
TRBV7-9,TRBJ2-5,14,few,TRBD2,TGTGCCAGCACCCGCAGCGGGGGCCAAGAGACCCAGTACTTC,CASTRSGGQETQYF
TRBV18,TRBJ2-7,18,-,TRBD2,TGTGCCAGCTCACCTGGCCAGAACACCGGGACTAGAACCTACGAGCAGTACTTC,CASSPGQNTGTRTYEQYF
TRBV7-2,TRBJ1-5,14,-,-,TGTGCCAGCAGCTTATCTATGGGAAATCAGCCCCAGCATTTT,CASSLSMGNQPQHF
TRBV28,TRBJ1-6,19,few,-,TGTGCCAGCAGTTTTATGCGGGGAATCGCAAGCTCCTATAATTCACCCCTCCACTTT,CASSFMRGIASSYNSPLHF
TRBV4-3,TRBJ1-6,16,-,-,TGCGCCAGCAGCCAAGAACTGGGGCAGGGTGGGTCACCCCTCCACTTT,CASSQELGQGGSPLHF
TRBV11-3,TRBJ2-3,16,-,TRBD1,TGTGCCAGCAGCTGGCGGACAGGGGCCCCCACAGATACGCAGTATTTT,CASSWRTGAPTDTQYF
TRBV9,TRBJ2-1,15,few,TRBD2,TGTGCCAGCAGCGCGTCTAGCGGGACCTACAATGAGCAGTTCTTC,CASSASSGTYNEQFF
TRBV19,TRBJ1-2,15,-,TRBD1,TGTGCCAGTAGTACCGAGCCGGACAGGGCTCGTGGCTACACCTTC,CASSTEPDRARGYTF
TRBV2,TRBJ1-5,13,few,-,TGTGCCAGCAGTGAGGTACTTAGGCAGCCCCAGCATTTT,CASSEVLRQPQHF
TRBV29-1,TRBJ1-2,13,-,-,TGCAGCGCCGAGGGACCGAACGACTATGGCTACACCTTC,CSAEGPNDYGYTF
TRBV5-1,TRBJ2-2,15,-,-,TGCGCCAGCAGCCAGGGGGGATCCAACACCGGGGAGCTGTTTTTT,CASSQGGSNTGELFF
TRBV7-9,TRBJ2-1,17,-,-,TGTGCCAGCAGCTCGCCCGGGACGGAGAGCTCCTACAATGAGCAGTTCTTC,CASSSPGTESSYNEQFF
TRBV28,TRBJ2-7,14,-,-,TGTGCCAGCAGTCGACTAGTACTCTCCTACGAGCAGTACTTC,CASSRLVLSYEQYF
TRBV7-3,TRBJ2-5,14,many,TRBD1,TGTGCCAGCAGCTGGGGACAGCATCAAGAGACCCAGTACTTC,CASSWGQHQETQYF
TRBV30,TRBJ1-2,13,few,-,TGTGCCTGGAGTGTACTCCTAGACTATGGCTACACCTTC,CAWSVLLDYGYTF
TRBV5-1,TRBJ1-2,15,-,TRBD1,TGCGCCAGCAGCTTGGGTGGACAGGGTAACTATGGCTACACCTTC,CASSLGGQGNYGYTF
TRBV7-2,TRBJ2-1,15,few,-,TGTGCCAGCAGCTTAGTAGGGACAGCGGGCAATGAGCAGTTCTTC,CASSLVGTAGNEQFF
TRBV7-8,TRBJ1-3,14,-,-,TGTGCCAGCAGTCACCCAGGGGCTGGAAACACCATATATTTT,CASSHPGAGNTIYF
TRBV2,TRBJ2-1,17,-,TRBD2,TGTGCCAGCAGACCAAATACAGGACTAGCGGGAGTGAGTGAGCAGTTCTTC,CASRPNTGLAGVSEQFF
TRBV19,TRBJ2-7,13,-,-,TGTGCCAGTAGTATGTCACTGGGCTACGAGCAGTACTTC,CASSMSLGYEQYF
TRBV7-2,TRBJ2-7,16,-,TRBD1,TGTGCCAGCAAAAAGAGGGACAGACAGAGCTCCTACGAGCAGTACTTC,CASKKRDRQSSYEQYF
TRBV7-3,TRBJ1-2,17,-,-,TGTGCCAGCAGCTTAACGTCCCCCAGGCACAACCTCTATGGCTACACCTTC,CASSLTSPRHNLYGYTF
TRBV10-3,TRBJ2-3,14,-,TRBD1,TGTGCCATCAGGCCGACAGGGATCACAGATACGCAGTATTTT,CAIRPTGITDTQYF
TRBV27,TRBJ1-1,15,-,TRBD1,TGTGCCAGCAGTTTCCGCGGGACAGAATTCACTGAAGCTTTCTTT,CASSFRGTEFTEAFF
TRBV20-1,TRBJ2-7,11,few,-,TGCAGTGCTAGGGAGAACTACGAGCAGTACTTC,CSARENYEQYF
TRBV5-1,TRBJ1-2,14,few,-,TGCGCCAGCAGCTTGGAGAGGGAACGGTATGGCTACACCTTC,CASSLERERYGYTF
TRBV4-1,TRBJ2-5,14,few,-,TGCGCCAGCAGCCATCTACAGGGTAGAGAGACCCAGTACTTC,CASSHLQGRETQYF